What follows are 5 T cell receptor beta chains derived from one specimen sequenced in a study of early T cells in non-severe SARS-CoV-2 infection. TCRdb re-analysed the 5' RACE reads in MiXCR, keeping a single row per CDR3 protein. The data contain tens of thousands of distinct CDR3 sequences, roughly an eighth of them seen just once; the ten biggest clones take up roughly 6%. Source material: whole blood. The receptors come from an adult who was a healthcare worker with PCR-confirmed SARS-CoV-2 infection or an uninfected control (not recorded which).

The chain carries TRBV18 and TRBJ1-1; D not certain. Trimming removed 0 bases at V and 1 base at J, with 6 bases between. Germline-derived CDR1 and CDR2 are KGHSH and LQKENI. This CDR3 spans 14 amino acids. In DNA form, the CDR3 reads TGTGCCAGCTCACCACCGCCACGGAACACTGAAGCTTTCTTT. Translation gives CASSPPPRNTEAFF.

This clonotype was seen a handful of times. The V gene is TRBV5-6, the J gene TRBJ1-6; D is unclear. V lost 1 base to trimming and J lost 6 bases, with 8 bases between them. Per the germline V gene, CDR1 is SGHDT and CDR2 is YYEEEE. CDR3 length: 14 amino acids. The CDR3 DNA reads TGTGCCAGCAGCTTGTGGCAGCTTAATTCACCCCTCCACTTT. Translating gives CASSLWQLNSPLHF.

The rearrangement uses TRBV6-6 and TRBJ1-1; no reliable D call. V lost 2 bases and J 5 bases, leaving 12 bases between the germline ends. CDR1 and CDR2 from the germline V gene are MNHNY and SVGAGI (reference sequence). The CDR3 sequence is 14 residues long. CDR3 sequence: CASSYSGVMTEAFF. In DNA form, the CDR3 reads TGTGCCAGCAGTTACAGTGGGGTAATGACTGAAGCTTTCTTT.

This clonotype was picked up a small number of times. This chain joins TRBV18 and TRBJ2-1; TRBD1 agrees at 8 bases. CDR3 length: 14 residues. J gave up 5 bases and V 3 bases, and 3 bases lay outside the gene matches. CDR1 is KGHSH and CDR2 is LQKENI in the germline V gene. The CDR3 sequence: CASSPSTGDNEQFF. DNA of the CDR3: TGTGCCAGCTCACCCTCGACAGGGGACAATGAGCAGTTCTTC.

The sample holds many counts of this clonotype. The chain employs TRBV7-9 and TRBJ2-7; D ambiguous. Germline CDR1 is SEHNR and CDR2 is FQNEAQ (reference sequence). The V and J ends lost 1 base and 2 bases respectively, with 9 bases between them. The CDR3 has 14 residues. CDR3 sequence reads: CASSLVGRPYEQYF. The CDR3, as DNA: TGTGCCAGCAGCTTAGTAGGCAGACCCTACGAGCAGTACTTC.